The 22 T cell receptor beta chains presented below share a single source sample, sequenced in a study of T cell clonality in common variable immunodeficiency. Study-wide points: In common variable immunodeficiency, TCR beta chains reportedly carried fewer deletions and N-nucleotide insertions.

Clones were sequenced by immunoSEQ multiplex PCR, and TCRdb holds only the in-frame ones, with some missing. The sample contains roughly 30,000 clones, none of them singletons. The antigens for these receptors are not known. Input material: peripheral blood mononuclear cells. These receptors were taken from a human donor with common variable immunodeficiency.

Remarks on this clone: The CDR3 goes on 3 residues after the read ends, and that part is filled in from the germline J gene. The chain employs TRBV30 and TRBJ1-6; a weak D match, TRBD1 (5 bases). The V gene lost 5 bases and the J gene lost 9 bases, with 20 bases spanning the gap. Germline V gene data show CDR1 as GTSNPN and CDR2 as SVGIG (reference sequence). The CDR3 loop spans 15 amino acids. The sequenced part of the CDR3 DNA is TGTGCCTGGGTGGACACAGGCGTAGGATTTTCACCC. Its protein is CAWVDTGVGFSP. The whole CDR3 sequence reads CAWVDTGVGFSPLHF.

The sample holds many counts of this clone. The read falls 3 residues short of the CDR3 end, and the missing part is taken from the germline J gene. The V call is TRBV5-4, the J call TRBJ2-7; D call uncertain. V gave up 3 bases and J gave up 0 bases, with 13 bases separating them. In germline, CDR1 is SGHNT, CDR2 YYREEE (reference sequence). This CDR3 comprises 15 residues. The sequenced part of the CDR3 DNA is TGTGCCAGCAGCTCGCCGGGTTTCAGCTCCTACGAG. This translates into CASSSPGFSSYE. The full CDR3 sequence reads CASSSPGFSSYEQYF. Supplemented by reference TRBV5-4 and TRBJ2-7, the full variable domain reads ETGVTQSPTHLIKTRGQQVTLRCSSQSGHNTVSWYQQALGQGPQFIFQYYREEENGRGNFPPRFSGLQFPNYSSELNVNALELDDSALYLCASSSPGFSSYEQYFGPGTRLTVT.

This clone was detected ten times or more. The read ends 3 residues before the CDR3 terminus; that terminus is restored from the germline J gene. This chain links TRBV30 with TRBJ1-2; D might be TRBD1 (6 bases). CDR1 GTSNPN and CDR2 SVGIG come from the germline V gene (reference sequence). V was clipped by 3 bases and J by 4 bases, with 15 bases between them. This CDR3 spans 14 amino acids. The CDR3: CAWRVAQGRYGYTF. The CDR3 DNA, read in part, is TGTGCCTGGAGGGTCGCACAGGGCCGCTATGGC. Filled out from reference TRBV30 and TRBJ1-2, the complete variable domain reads SQTIHQWPATLVQPVGSPLSLECTVEGTSNPNLYWYRQAAGRGLQLLFYSVGIGQISSEVPQNLSASRPQDRQFILSSKKLLLSDSGFYLCAWRVAQGRYGYTFGSGTRLTVV.

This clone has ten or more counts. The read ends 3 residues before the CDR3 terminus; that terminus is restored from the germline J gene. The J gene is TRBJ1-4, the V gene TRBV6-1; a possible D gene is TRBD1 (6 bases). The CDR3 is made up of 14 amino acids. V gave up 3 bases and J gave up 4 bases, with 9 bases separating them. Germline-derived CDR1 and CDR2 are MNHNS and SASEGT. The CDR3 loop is CASSDRGDNEKLFF. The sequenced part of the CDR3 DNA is TGTGCCAGCAGTGACAGGGGAGATAATGAAAAA.

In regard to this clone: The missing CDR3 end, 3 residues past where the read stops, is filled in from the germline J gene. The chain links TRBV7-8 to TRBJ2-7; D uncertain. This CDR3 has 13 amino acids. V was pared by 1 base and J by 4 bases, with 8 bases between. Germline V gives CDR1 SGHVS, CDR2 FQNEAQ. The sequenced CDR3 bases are TGTGCCAGCAGCTTAGAGGCAGTTTACGAG. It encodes CASSLEAVYE. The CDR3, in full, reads CASSLEAVYEQYF.

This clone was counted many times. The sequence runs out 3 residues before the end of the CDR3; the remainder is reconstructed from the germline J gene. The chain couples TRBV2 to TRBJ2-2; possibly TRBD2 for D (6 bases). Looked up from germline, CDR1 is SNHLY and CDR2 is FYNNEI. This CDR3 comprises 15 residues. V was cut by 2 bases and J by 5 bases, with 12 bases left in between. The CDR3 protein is CASSERLVSTGELFF. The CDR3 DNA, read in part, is TGTGCCAGCAGTGAAAGACTAGTATCTACCGGGGAG.

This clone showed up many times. The CDR3 here is CSALTDLADNEQFF. CDR3 bases read: TGCAGTGCTCTGACGGACTTAGCTGACAATGAG. The chain carries TRBV20-1 and TRBJ2-1; TRBD2 might be the D (5 bases). Read data end 3 residues before the CDR3 end; the end is taken from the germline J gene. The V gene lost 5 bases and the J gene lost 5 bases, with 16 bases spanning the gap. Germline loops: CDR1 DFQATT, CDR2 SNEGSKA (reference sequence). The CDR3 totals 14 residues.

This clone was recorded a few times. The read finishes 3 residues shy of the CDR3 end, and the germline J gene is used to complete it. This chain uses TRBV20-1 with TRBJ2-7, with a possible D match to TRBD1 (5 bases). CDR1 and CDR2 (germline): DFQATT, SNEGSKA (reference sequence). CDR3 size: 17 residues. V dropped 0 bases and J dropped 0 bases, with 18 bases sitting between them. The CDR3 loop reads CSARDILTGDPSYEQYF. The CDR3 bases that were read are TGCAGTGCTAGAGATATACTTACAGGTGACCCCTCCTACGAG.

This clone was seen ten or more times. The sequenced part of the CDR3 DNA is TGCAGTGGATCCCTTGGGCGGGATGTAGATACG. Residues: CSGSLGRDVDT. The whole CDR3 sequence is CSGSLGRDVDTQYF. The chain combines TRBV20-1 with TRBJ2-3; D perhaps matches TRBD2 (6 bases). Read coverage stops 3 residues before the CDR3 terminus; the germline J gene supplies the remainder. Germline CDR1 DFQATT, CDR2 SNEGSKA (reference sequence). The CDR3 is 14 residues long. V gave up 7 bases and J gave up 5 bases, with 19 bases separating them.

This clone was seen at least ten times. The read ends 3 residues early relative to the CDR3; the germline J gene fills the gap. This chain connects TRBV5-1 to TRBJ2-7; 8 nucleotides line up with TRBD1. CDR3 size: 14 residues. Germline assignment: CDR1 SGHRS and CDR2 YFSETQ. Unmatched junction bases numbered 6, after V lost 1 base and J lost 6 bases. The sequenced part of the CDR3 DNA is TGCGCCAGCAGCTTGACCCAGGGGGCCAGCGAG. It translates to CASSLTQGASE. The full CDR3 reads CASSLTQGASEQYF. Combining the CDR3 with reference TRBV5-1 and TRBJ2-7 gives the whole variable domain KAGVTQTPRYLIKTRGQQVTLSCSPISGHRSVSWYQQTPGQGLQFLFEYFSETQRNKGNFPGRFSGRQFSNSRSEMNVSTLELGDSALYLCASSLTQGASEQYFGPGTRLTVT.

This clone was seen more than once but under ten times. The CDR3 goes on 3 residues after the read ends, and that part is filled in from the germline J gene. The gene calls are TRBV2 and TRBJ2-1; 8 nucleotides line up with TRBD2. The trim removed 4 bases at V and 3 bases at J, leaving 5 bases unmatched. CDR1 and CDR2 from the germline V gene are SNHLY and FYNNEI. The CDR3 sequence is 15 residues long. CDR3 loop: CASSAETSVYNEQFF. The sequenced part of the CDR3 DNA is TGTGCCAGCAGTGCCGAGACTAGCGTCTACAATGAG.

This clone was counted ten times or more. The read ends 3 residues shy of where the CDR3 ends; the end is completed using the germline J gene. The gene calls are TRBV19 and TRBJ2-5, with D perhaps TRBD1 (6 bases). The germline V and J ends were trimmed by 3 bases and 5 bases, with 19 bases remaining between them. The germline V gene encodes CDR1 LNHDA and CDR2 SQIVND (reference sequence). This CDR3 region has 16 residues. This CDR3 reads CASSIGPGQRHETQYF. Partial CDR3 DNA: TGTGCCAGTAGTATTGGTCCGGGACAAAGACATGAGACC.

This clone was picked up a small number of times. The CDR3 loop reads CASSPTTSRRQGTGELFF. Incomplete CDR3 DNA: TGTGCCAGTAGTCCAACCACCAGCCGTCGCCAGGGCACCGGGGAG. This chain uses TRBV19 with TRBJ2-2; D may be TRBD1 (5 bases). The CDR3 end lies 3 residues beyond the end of the read and is filled in from the germline J gene. The CDR3 runs to 18 residues. Germline V gene lookup returns CDR1 LNHDA and CDR2 SQIVND (reference sequence). Trimming removed 5 bases from V and 4 bases from J, with 23 bases in between. Using reference TRBV19 and TRBJ2-2 for the parts outside the CDR3, the full variable domain is DGGITQSPKYLFRKEGQNVTLSCEQNLNHDAMYWYRQDPGQGLRLIYYSQIVNDFQKGDIAEGYSVSREKKESFPLTVTSAQKNPTAFYLCASSPTTSRRQGTGELFFGEGSRLTVL.

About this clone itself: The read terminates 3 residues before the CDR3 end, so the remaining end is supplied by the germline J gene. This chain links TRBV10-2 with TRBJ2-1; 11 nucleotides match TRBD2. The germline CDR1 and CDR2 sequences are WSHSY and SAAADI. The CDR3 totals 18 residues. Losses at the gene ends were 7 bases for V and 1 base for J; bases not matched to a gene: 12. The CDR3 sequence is CASMYYTSGSYSYNEQFF. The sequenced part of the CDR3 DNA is TGCGCCAGCATGTATTACACTAGCGGGAGTTATTCCTACAATGAG.

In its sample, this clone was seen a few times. Partial CDR3 DNA: TGTGCCAGCAGCGTGAGGGCCGCGACTATCTCCTACGAG. Translated, it gives CASSVRAATISYE. The CDR3 reads in full as CASSVRAATISYEQYF. The chain combines TRBV2 with TRBJ2-7; D possibly corresponds to TRBD2 (5 bases). The missing CDR3 end, 3 residues past where the read stops, is filled in from the germline J gene. The germline gives CDR1 SNHLY, CDR2 FYNNEI. The CDR3 consists of 16 residues. Trimming shortened V by 6 bases and J by 0 bases, and 18 bases separated the two germline ends.

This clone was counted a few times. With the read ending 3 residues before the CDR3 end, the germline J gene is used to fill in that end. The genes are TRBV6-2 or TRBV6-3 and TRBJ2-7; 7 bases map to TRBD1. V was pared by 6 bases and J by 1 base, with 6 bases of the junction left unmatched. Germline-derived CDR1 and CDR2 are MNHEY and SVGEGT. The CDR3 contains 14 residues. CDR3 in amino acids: CASRGRDRSYEQYF. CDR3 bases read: TGTGCCAGCAGGGGACGGGACAGATCCTACGAG.

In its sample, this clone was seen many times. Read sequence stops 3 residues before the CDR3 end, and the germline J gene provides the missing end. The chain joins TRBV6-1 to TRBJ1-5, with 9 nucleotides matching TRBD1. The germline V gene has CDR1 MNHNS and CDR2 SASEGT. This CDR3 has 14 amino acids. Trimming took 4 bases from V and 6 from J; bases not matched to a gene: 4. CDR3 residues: CASSGQGVAQPQHF. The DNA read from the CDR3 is TGTGCCAGCAGTGGACAGGGGGTCGCTCAGCCC.

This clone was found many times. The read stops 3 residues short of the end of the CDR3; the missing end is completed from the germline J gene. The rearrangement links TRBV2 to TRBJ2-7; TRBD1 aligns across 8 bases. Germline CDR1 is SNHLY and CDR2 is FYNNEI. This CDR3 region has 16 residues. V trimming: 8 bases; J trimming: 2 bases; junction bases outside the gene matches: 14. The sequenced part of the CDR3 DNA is TGTGCCAGCGACAGGGGATCCGTAGCGCCAGCCTACGAG. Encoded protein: CASDRGSVAPAYE. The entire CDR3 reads CASDRGSVAPAYEQYF.

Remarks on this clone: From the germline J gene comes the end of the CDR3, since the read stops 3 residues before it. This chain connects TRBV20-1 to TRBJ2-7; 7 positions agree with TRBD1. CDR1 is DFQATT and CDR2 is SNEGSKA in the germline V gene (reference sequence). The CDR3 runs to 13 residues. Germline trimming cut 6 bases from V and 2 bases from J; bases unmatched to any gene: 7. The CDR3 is CSAITGATYEQYF. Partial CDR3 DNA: TGCAGTGCGATAACAGGGGCCACCTACGAG.

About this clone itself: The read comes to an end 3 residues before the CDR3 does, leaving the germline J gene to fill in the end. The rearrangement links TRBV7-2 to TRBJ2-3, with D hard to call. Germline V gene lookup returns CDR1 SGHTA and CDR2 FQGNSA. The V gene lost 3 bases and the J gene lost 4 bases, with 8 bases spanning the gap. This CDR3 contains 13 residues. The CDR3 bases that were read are TGTGCCAGCAGCTTGCAGGTCGCAGATACG. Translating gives CASSLQVADT. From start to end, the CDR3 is CASSLQVADTQYF.

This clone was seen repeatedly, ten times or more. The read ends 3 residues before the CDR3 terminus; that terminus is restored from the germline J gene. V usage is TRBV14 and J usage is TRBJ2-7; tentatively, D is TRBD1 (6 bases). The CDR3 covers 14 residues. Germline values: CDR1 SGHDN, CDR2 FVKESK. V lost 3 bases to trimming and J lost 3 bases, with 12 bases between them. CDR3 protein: CASSQIGGSYEQYF. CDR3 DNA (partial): TGTGCCAGCAGCCAGATAGGGGGTAGCTACGAG.

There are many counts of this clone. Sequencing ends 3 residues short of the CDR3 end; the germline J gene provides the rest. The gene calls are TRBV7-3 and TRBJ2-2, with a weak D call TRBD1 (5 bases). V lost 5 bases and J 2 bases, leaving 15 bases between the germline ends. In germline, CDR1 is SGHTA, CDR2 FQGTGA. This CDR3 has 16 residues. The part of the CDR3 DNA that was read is TGTGCCAGCAGCATTCAGTTGGACATCAACACCGGGGAG. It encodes CASSIQLDINTGE. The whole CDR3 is CASSIQLDINTGELFF. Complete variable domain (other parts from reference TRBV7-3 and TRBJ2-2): GAGVSQTPSNKVTEKGKYVELRCDPISGHTALYWYRQSLGQGPEFLIYFQGTGAADDSGLPNDRFFAVRPEGSVSTLKIQRTERGDSAVYLCASSIQLDINTGELFFGEGSRLTVL.